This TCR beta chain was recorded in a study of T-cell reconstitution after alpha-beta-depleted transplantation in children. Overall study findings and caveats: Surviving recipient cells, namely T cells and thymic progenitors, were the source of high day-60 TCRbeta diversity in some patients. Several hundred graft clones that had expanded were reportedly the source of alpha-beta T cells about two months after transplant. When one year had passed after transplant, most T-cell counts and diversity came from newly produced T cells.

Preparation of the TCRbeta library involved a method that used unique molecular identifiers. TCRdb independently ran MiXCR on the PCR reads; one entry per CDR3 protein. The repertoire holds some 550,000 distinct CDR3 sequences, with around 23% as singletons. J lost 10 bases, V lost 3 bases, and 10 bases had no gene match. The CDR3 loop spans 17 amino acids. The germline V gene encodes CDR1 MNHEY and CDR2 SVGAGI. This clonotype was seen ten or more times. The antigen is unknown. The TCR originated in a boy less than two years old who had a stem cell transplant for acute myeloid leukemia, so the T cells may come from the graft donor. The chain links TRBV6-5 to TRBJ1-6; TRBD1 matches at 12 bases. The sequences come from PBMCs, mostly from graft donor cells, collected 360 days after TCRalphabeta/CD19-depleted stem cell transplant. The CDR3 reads CASSYTGTGGRGSPLHF. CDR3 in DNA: TGTGCCAGCAGTTATACCGGGACAGGGGGCCGGGGATCACCCCTCCACTTT.